This TCR beta chain was recorded in a study of beta chain features in type 1 diabetes. Based on CD45RO/CCR7/CD25/CD127/CD95/CD27, CD4+ regulatory, stem cell-like memory, naive and central memory cells were sorted. CDR1 is ENHRY and CDR2 is SYGVKD in the germline V gene. Trimming took 3 bases from V and 3 from J, leaving 13 bases between them. The CDR3 runs 15 residues. The authors reverse transcribed all of the isolated RNA, so sequencing captured expressed TCRB transcripts. TCRdb's copy holds only in-frame clones and misses some; the assay was immunoSEQ multiplex PCR. The data show under 950,000 clones, with roughly 17% seen just once and 0.02% to 0.025% held by the top ten.

The receptor comes from a woman aged 18-35 years in good health. V is TRBV10-3 and J is TRBJ2-3; D not certain. The material sequenced was naive CD4+ T cells from blood. Here the CDR3 DNA reads TGTGCCATCAGTGACAAGTCTATTGGGACAGATACGCAGTATTTT. This codes for CAISDKSIGTDTQYF.